This T cell receptor beta chain was captured by sequencing in a study of T-cell memory formation after mild COVID-19. Study-level results: Among clones contracting day 15 to 85, CD4/CD8 was balanced, whereas later expanders leaned CD4+. Chiefly within CM and EM were the contracting CD4+ clones; CD8+ ones were within EMRA.

From the 5' RACE reads, TCRdb called clonotypes with MiXCR, one entry per CDR3 protein. Of about 320,000 distinct CDR3 sequences in the sample, approximately 14% were seen once. CDR3 length: 16 residues. Trimming took off 10 bases at V and 3 bases at J, with 22 bases between the two ends. In germline, CDR1 is MNHEY, CDR2 SVGAGI. As for this clonotype: Its antigen is unknown.

The chain links TRBV6-5 to TRBJ1-5; D gene unclear. Sequencing used PBMCs or a T cell subset sorted from them (not recorded which). The origin of this receptor is a man younger than 35 who had mild COVID-19 (a few samples of this study predate the infection). Cell type and time point are not known. The CDR3 coding sequence is TGTGCCACGGGCCGGGAAAAGGGCTATGACAATCAGCCCCAGCATTTT. This encodes CATGREKGYDNQPQHF.